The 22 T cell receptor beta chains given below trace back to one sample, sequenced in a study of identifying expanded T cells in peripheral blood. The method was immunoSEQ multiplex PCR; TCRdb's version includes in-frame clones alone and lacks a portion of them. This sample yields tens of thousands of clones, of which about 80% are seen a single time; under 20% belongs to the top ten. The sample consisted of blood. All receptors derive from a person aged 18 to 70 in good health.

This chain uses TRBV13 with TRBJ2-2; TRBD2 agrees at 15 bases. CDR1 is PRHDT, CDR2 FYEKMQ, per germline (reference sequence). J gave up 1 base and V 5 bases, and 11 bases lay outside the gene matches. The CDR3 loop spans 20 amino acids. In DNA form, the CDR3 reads TGTGCCAGCAGCCTTATCACGGGACTAGCGGGGGGTGAGAACACCGGGGAGCTGTTTTTT. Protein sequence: CASSLITGLAGGENTGELFF.

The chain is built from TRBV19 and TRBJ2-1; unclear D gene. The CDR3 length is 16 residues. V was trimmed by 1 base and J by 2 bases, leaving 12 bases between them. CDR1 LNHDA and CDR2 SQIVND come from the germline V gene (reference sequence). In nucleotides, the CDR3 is TGTGCCAGTAGTATAGGGCAGGCATATACCTACAATGAGCAGTTCTTC. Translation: CASSIGQAYTYNEQFF.

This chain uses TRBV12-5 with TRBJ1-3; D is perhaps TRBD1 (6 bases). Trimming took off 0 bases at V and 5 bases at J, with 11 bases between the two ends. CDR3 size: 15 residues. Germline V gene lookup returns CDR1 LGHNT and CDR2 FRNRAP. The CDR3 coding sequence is TGTGCTAGTGGTTTGGTATCTGGACAGAGAAACACCATATATTTT. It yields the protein CASGLVSGQRNTIYF.

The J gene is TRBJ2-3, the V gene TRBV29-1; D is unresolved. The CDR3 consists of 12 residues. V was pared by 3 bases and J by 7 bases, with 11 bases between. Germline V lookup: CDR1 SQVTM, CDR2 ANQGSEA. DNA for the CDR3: TGCAGCGTTGAGGAGAAGGTCCATACGCAGTATTTT. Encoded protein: CSVEEKVHTQYF.

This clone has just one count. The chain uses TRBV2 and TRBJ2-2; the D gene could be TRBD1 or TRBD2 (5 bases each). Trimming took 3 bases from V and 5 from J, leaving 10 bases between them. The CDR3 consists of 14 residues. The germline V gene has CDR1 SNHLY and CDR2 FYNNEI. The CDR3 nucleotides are TGTGCCAGCAGTGACGGGGCGAGAACCGGGGAGCTGTTTTTT. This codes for CASSDGARTGELFF.

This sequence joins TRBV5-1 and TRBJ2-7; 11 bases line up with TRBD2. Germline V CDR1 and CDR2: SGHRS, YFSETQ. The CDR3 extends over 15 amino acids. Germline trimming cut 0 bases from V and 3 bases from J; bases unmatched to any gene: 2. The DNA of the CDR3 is TGCGCCAGCAGCTTGGAGGGGACTAGCGGCTACGAGCAGTACGTC. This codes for CASSLEGTSGYEQYV.

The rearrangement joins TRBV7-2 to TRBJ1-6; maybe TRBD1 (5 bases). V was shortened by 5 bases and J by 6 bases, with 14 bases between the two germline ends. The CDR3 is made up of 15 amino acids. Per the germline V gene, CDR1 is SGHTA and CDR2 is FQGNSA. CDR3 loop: CASSPRGTTNSPLHF. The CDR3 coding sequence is TGTGCCAGCAGCCCGCGAGGGACGACTAATTCACCCCTCCACTTT. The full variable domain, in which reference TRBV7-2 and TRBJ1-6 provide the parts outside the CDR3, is GAGVSQSPSNKVTEKGKDVELRCDPISGHTALYWYRQSLGQGLEFLIYFQGNSAPDKSGLPSDRFSAERTGGSVSTLTIQRTQQEDSAVYLCASSPRGTTNSPLHFGNGTRLTVT.

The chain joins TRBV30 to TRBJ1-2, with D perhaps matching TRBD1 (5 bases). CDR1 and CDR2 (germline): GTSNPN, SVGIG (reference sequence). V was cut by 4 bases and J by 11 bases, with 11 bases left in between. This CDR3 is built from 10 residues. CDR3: CAWMGGGYTF. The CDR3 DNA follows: TGTGCCTGGATGGGGGGAGGATACACCTTC.

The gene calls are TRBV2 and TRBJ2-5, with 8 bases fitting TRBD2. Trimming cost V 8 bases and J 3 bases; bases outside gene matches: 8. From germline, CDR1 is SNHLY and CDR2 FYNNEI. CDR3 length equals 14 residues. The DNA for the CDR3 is TGTGCCAGCCGGGACGGGACTAGTAAAGAGACCCAGTACTTC. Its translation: CASRDGTSKETQYF.

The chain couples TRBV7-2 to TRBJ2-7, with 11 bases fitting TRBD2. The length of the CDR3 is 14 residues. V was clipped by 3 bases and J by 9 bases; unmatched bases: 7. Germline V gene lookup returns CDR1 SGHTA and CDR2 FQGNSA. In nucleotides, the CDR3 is TGTGCCAGCAGCTTGTCCGGGACTAGCGGCCGGCAGTACTTC. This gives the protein CASSLSGTSGRQYF. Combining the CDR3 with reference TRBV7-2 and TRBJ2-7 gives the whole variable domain GAGVSQSPSNKVTEKGKDVELRCDPISGHTALYWYRQSLGQGLEFLIYFQGNSAPDKSGLPSDRFSAERTGGSVSTLTIQRTQQEDSAVYLCASSLSGTSGRQYFGPGTRLTVT.

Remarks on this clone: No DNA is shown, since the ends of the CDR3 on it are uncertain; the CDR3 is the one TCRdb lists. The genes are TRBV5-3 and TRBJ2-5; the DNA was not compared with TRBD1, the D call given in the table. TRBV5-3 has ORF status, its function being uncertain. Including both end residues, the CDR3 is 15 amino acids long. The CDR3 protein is CASSFGTGSRETQHF.

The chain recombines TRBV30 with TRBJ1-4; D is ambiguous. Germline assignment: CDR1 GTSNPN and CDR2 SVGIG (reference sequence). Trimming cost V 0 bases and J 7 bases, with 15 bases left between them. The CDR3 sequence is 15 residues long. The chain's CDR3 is CAWSVRRMGLEKLFF. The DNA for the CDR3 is TGTGCCTGGAGTGTACGTCGGATGGGCCTTGAAAAACTGTTTTTT. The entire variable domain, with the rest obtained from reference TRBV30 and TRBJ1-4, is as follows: SQTIHQWPATLVQPVGSPLSLECTVEGTSNPNLYWYRQAAGRGLQLLFYSVGIGQISSEVPQNLSASRPQDRQFILSSKKLLLSDSGFYLCAWSVRRMGLEKLFFGSGTQLSVL.

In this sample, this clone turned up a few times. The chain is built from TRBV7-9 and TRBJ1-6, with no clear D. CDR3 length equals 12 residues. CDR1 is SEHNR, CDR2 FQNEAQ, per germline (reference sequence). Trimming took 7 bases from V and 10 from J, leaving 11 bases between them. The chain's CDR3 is CASTTAQSPLHF. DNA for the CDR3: TGTGCCAGCACCACCGCGCAGTCACCCCTCCACTTT.

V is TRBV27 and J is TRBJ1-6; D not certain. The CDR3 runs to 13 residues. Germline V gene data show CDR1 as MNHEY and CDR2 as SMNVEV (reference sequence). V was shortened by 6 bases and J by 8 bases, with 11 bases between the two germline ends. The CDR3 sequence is CASSRFQDSPLHF. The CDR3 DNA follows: TGTGCCAGCAGCAGGTTTCAGGATTCACCCCTCCACTTT.

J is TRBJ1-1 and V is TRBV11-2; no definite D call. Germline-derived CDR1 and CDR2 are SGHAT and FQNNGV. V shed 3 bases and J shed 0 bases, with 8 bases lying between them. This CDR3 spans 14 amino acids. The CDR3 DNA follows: TGTGCCAGCAGCTTTACATCGTTGAACACTGAAGCTTTCTTT. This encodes CASSFTSLNTEAFF.

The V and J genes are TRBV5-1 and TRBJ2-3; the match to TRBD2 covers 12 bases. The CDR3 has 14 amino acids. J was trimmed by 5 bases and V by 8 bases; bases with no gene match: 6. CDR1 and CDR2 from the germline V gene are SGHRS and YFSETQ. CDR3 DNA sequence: TGCGCCAGTCGACTAGCGGGAGCGGGAGATACGCAGTATTTT. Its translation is CASRLAGAGDTQYF.

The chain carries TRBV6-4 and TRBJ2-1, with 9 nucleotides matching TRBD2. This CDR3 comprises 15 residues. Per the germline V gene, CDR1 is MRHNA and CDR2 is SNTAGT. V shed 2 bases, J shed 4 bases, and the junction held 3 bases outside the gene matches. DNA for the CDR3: TGTGCCAGCAGTGACGAGACTAGCGGATACAATGAGCAGTTCTTC. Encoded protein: CASSDETSGYNEQFF.

CDR3 in amino acids: CASSLYRPFRQYF. The DNA of the CDR3 is TGTGCCAGCAGTTTATATCGTCCTTTCAGGCAGTATTTT. The chain links TRBV27 to TRBJ2-3, with D unclear. Germline V gene data show CDR1 as MNHEY and CDR2 as SMNVEV (reference sequence). This CDR3 spans 13 amino acids. V gave up 1 base and J gave up 11 bases, with 13 bases separating them.

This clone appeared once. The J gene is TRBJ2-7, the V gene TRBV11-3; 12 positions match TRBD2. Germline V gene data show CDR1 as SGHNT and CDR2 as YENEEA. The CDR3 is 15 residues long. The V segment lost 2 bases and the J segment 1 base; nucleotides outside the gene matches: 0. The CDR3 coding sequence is TGTGCCAGCAGCTTACTAGCGGGAGGGTCCTACGAGCAGTACTTC. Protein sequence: CASSLLAGGSYEQYF.

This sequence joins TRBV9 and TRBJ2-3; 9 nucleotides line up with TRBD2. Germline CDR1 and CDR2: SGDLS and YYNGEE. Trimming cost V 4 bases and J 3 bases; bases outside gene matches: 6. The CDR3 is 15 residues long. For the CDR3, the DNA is TGTGCCAGCAGCCCCCTGAGCGGGGGGACAGATACGCAGTATTTT. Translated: CASSPLSGGTDTQYF.

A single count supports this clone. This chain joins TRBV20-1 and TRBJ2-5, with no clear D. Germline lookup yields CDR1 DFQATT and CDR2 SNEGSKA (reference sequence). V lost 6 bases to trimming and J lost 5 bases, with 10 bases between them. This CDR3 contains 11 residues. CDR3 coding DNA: TGCAGTGCCGGCTTTGGGGAGACCCAGTACTTC. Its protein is CSAGFGETQYF.

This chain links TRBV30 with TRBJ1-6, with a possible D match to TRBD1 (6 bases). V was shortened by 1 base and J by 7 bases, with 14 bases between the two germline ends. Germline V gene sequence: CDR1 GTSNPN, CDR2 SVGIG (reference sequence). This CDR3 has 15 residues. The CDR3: CAWSAQGASNSPLHF. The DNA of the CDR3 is TGTGCCTGGAGTGCACAGGGTGCCAGCAATTCACCCCTCCACTTT.